This TCR beta chain was found in a study of CD8+CD57+ T cells in acquired aplastic anemia. Study details: Average DNA yield from sorted CD4+ and CD8+ cells was about 3.2 ug.

This clonotype was recorded a few times. V lost 3 bases and J lost 6, with 16 bases in between. This CDR3 spans 16 amino acids. Germline-derived CDR1 and CDR2 are SGDLS and YYNGEE. The template used for profiling TCR beta VDJ and CDR3 was genomic DNA. TCRdb recomputed calls from the reads with MiXCR, one row per CDR3 protein. The sample records 250,000 to 300,000 distinct CDR3 sequences, 55% to 65% being singletons. The V call is TRBV9, the J call TRBJ1-6; D is possibly TRBD1 (6 bases). This sequence originates from a human donor with severe aplastic anemia or a healthy control (not recorded which). Sequenced material: sorted CD4+, CD8+, or CD8+CD57+ T cells (not recorded which) from PBMCs. CDR3 nucleotides: TGTGCCAGCAGCGCCGCCGCGACAGGTTTTAATTCACCCCTCCACTTT. Amino acids: CASSAAATGFNSPLHF.